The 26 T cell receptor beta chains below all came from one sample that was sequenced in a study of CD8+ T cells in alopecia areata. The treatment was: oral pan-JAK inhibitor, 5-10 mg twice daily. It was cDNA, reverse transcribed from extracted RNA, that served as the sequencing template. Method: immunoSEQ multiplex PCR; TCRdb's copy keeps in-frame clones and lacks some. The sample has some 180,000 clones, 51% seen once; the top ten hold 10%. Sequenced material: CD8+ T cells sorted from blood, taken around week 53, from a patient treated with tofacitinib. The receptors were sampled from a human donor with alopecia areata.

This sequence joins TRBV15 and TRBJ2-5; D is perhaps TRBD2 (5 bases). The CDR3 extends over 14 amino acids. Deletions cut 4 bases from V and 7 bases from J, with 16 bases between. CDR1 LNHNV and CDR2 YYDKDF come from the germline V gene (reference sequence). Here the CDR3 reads CATSIGGRPWTQYF. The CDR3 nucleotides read TGTGCCACCAGCATCGGAGGCCGGCCGTGGACCCAGTACTTC.

CDR3 sequence reads: CATSSGTGTSNQPQHF. CDR3 DNA sequence: TGTGCCACCAGCAGTGGGACAGGGACGAGCAATCAGCCCCAGCATTTT. The chain uses TRBV15 and TRBJ1-5, with 9 nucleotides matching TRBD1. V shed 3 bases and J 1 base; nucleotides not matched to a gene: 4. The CDR3 loop spans 16 amino acids. Germline V lookup: CDR1 LNHNV, CDR2 YYDKDF (reference sequence).

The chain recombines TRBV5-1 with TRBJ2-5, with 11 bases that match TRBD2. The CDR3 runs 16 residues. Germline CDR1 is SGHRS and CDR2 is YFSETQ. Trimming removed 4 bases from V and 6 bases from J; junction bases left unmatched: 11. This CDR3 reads CASSAPGSGGAKTQYF. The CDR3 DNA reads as TGCGCCAGCAGCGCCCCGGGTAGCGGGGGGGCCAAGACCCAGTACTTC.

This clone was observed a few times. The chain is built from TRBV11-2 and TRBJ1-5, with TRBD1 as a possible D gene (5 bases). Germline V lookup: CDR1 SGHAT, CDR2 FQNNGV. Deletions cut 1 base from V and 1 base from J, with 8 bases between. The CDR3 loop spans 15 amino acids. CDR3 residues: CASSLGDASNQPQHF. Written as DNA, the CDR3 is TGTGCCAGCAGCTTAGGGGACGCCAGCAATCAGCCCCAGCATTTT.

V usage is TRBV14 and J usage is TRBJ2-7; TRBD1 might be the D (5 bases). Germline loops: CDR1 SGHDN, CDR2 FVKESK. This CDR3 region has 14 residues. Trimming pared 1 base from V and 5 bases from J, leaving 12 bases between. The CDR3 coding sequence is TGTGCCAGCAGCCAAGCCAGGGAATTCGACGAGCAGTACTTC. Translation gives CASSQAREFDEQYF.

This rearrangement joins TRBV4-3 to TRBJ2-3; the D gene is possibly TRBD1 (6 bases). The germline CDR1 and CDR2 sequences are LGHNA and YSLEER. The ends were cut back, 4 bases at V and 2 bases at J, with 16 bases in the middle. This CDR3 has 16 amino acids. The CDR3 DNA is TGCGCCAGCAGCCCCTACCGGGACACCCCCACAGATACGCAGTATTTT. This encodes CASSPYRDTPTDTQYF.

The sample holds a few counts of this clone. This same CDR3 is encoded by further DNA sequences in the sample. CDR3 protein: CASSLNEKLFF. The CDR3 region has the DNA TGTGCCAGCAGCTTGAATGAAAAACTGTTTTTT. V and J are TRBV7-9 and TRBJ1-4, with D unclear. V was pared by 3 bases and J by 5 bases, with 1 base between. There are 11 residues in the CDR3. Germline V CDR1 and CDR2: SEHNR, FQNEAQ (reference sequence).

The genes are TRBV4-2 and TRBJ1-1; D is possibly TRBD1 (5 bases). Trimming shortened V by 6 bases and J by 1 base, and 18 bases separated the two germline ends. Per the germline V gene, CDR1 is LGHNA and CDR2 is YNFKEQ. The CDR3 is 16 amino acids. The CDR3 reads CASRARGGQPNTEAFF. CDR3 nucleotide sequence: TGTGCCAGCAGAGCAAGGGGTGGACAACCGAACACTGAAGCTTTCTTT.

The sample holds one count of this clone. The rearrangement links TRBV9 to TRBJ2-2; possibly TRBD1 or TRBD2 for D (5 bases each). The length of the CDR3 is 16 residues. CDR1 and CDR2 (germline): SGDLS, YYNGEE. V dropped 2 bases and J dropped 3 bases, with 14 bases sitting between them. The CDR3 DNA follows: TGTGCCAGCAGCGTCGCAACCGGGACCGACACCGGGGAGCTGTTTTTT. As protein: CASSVATGTDTGELFF.

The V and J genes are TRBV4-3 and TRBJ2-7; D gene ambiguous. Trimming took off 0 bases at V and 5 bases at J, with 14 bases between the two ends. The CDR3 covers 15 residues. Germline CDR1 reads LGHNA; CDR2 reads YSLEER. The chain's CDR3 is CASSQEFEIAHEQYF. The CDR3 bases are TGCGCCAGCAGCCAAGAGTTTGAAATAGCCCACGAGCAGTACTTC.

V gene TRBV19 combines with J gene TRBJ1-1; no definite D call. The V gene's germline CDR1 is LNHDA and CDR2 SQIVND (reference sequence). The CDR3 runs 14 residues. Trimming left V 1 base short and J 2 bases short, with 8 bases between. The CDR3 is CASSIGADNTEAFF. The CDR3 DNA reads TGTGCCAGTAGTATAGGTGCAGATAACACTGAAGCTTTCTTT.

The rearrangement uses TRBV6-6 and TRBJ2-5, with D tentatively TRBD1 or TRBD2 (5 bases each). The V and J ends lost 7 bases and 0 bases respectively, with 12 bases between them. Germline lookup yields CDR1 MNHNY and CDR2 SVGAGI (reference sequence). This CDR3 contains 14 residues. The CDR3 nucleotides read TGTGCCAGCATTGGGGACCAGTACCAAGAGACCCAGTACTTC. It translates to CASIGDQYQETQYF.

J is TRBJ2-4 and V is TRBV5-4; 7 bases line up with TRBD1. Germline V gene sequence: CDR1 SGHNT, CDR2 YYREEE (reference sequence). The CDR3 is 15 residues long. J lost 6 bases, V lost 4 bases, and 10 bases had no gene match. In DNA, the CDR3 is TGTGCCAGCAGCGCTGCAGGGGGAGCAGGAAACATTCAGTACTTC. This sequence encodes CASSAAGGAGNIQYF.

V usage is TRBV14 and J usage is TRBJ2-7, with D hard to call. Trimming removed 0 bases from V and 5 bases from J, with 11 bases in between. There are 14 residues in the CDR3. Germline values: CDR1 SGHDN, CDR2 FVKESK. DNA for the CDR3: TGTGCCAGCAGCCAAGAATCATGGCAGGACGAGCAGTACTTC. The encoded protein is CASSQESWQDEQYF.

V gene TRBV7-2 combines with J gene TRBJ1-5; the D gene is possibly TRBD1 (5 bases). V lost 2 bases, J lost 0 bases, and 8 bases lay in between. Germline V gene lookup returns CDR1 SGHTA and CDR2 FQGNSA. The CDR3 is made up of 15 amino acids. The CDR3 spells CASSLTRASNQPQHF. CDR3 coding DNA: TGTGCCAGCAGCTTAACCAGGGCTAGCAATCAGCCCCAGCATTTT.

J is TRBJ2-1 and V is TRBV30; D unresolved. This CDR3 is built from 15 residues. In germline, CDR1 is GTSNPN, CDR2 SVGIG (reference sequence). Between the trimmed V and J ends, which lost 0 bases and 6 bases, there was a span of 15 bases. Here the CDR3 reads CAWSVAGHISNEQFF. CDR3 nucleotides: TGTGCCTGGAGTGTGGCAGGTCATATATCCAATGAGCAGTTCTTC. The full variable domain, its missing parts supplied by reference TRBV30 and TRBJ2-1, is SQTIHQWPATLVQPVGSPLSLECTVEGTSNPNLYWYRQAAGRGLQLLFYSVGIGQISSEVPQNLSASRPQDRQFILSSKKLLLSDSGFYLCAWSVAGHISNEQFFGPGTRLTVL.

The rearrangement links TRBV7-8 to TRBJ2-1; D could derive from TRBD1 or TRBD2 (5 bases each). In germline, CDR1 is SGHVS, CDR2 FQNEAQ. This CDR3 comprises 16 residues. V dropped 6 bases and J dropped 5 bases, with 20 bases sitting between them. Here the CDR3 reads CASRANRGARNNEQFF. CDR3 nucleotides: TGTGCCAGCAGGGCAAATCGAGGGGCCCGTAACAATGAGCAGTTCTTC.

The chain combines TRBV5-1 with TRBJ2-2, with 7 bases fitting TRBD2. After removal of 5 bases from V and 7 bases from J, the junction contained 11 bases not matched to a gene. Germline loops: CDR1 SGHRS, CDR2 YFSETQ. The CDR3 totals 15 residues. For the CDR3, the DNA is TGCGCCAGCAGTCAAGCGGGGATAATCGACGGGGAGCTGTTTTTT. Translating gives CASSQAGIIDGELFF.

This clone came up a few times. As DNA, the CDR3 is TGTGCCAGCAGCTTATACAGGTCGGCCGGGGAGCTGTTTTTT. This encodes CASSLYRSAGELFF. The chain has TRBV5-6 and TRBJ2-2; possibly TRBD1 for D (5 bases). Trimming shortened V by 2 bases and J by 6 bases, and 11 bases separated the two germline ends. Germline loops: CDR1 SGHDT, CDR2 YYEEEE. The CDR3 loop spans 14 amino acids. Filled out from reference TRBV5-6 and TRBJ2-2, the complete variable domain reads DAGVTQSPTHLIKTRGQQVTLRCSPKSGHDTVSWYQQALGQGPQFIFQYYEEEERQRGNFPDRFSGHQFPNYSSELNVNALLLGDSALYLCASSLYRSAGELFFGEGSRLTVL.

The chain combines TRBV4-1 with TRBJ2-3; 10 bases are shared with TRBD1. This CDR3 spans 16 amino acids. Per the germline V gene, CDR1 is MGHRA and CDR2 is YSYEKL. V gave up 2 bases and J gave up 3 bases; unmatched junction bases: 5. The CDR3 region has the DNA TGCGCCAGCAGCCAAACAGACAGGGGGCTTACAGATACGCAGTATTTT. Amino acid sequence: CASSQTDRGLTDTQYF.

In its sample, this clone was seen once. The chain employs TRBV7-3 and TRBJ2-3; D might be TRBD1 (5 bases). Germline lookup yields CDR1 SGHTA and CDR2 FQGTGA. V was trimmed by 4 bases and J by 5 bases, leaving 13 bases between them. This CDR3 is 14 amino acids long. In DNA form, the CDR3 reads TGTGCCAGCAGCTGGGGCGGCCGAGTAGATACGCAGTATTTT. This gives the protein CASSWGGRVDTQYF.

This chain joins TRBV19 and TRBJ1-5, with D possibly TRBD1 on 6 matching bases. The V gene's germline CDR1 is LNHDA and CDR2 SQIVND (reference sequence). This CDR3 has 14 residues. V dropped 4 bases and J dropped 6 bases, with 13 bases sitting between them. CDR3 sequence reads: CASSTSTGGQPQHF. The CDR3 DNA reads TGTGCCAGTAGTACCTCGACAGGAGGTCAGCCCCAGCATTTT.

Here the CDR3 DNA reads TGTGCCAGCAGCTCCGAAATGGGGGACTGGGGTCGGCATGAGCAGTTCTTC. Its translation is CASSSEMGDWGRHEQFF. V usage is TRBV7-9 and J usage is TRBJ2-1, with a weak D call TRBD2 (6 bases). Germline loops: CDR1 SEHNR, CDR2 FQNEAQ (reference sequence). This CDR3 contains 17 residues. Trimming took off 4 bases at V and 8 bases at J, with 24 bases between the two ends.

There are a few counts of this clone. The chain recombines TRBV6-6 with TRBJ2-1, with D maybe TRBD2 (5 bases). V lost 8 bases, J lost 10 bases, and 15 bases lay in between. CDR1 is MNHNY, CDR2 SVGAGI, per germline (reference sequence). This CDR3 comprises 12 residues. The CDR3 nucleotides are TGTGCCAGCGGCCGGACTGACTTAGAGCAGTTCTTC. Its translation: CASGRTDLEQFF.

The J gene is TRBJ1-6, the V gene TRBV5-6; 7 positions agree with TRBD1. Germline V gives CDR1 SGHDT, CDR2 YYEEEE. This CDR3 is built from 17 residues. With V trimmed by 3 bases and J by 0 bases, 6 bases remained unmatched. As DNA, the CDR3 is TGTGCCAGCAGCTCTCCGGGACAGAGCTCCTATAATTCACCCCTCCACTTT. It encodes CASSSPGQSSYNSPLHF.

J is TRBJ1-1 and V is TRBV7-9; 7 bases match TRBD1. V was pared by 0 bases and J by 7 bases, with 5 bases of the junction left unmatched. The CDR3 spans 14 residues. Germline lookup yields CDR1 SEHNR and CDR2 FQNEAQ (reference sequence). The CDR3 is CASSLALGTVEAFF. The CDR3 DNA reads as TGTGCCAGCAGCTTAGCATTAGGGACAGTTGAAGCTTTCTTT.